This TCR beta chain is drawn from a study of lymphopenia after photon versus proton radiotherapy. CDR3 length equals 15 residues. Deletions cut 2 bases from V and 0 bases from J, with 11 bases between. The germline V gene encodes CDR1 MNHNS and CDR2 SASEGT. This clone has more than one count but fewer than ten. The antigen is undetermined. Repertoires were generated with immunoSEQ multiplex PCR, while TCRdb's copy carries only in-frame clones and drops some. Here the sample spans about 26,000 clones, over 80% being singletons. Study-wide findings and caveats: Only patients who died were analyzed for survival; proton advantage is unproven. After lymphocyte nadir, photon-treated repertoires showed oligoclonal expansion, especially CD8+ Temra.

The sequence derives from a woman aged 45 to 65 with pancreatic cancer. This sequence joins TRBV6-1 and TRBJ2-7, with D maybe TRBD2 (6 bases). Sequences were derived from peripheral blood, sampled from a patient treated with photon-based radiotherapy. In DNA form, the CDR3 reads TGTGCCAGCAGTGAAAGGATGGAGGGCTCCTACGAGCAGTACTTC. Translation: CASSERMEGSYEQYF.